This T cell receptor (beta chain) was sequenced for a study of early T cells in non-severe SARS-CoV-2 infection. CDR1 and CDR2 from the germline V gene are SGHAT and FQNNGV. V lost 5 bases to trimming and J lost 4 bases, with 21 bases between them. CDR3 length: 16 residues. Researchers tagged individual cDNA molecules with unique molecular identifiers. TCRdb fed the 5' RACE reads into MiXCR, producing one record per CDR3 protein. The profile shows tens of thousands of distinct CDR3 sequences, under 15% of them singletons. The chain recombines TRBV11-2 with TRBJ2-7; D gene unclear. This sequence was found in an adult who was a healthcare worker with PCR-confirmed SARS-CoV-2 infection or an uninfected control (not recorded which). What was sequenced was whole blood. CDR3 loop: CASSAQGPAFRYEQYF. The CDR3 region has the DNA TGTGCCAGCAGCGCACAAGGTCCAGCATTCCGTTACGAGCAGTACTTC.